One sample yielded the 31 T cell receptor beta chains listed below, sequenced in a study of T cells in Graves' hyperthyroidism and ophthalmopathy. Authors of the study amplified TCR beta CDR3 regions from RNA transcripts. During a first-round RT-PCR of the TCR CDR3, the HTBI primer set was used. Each CDR3 protein is one row after TCRdb ran MiXCR on the multiplex PCR reads. The profile shows around 260,000 distinct CDR3 sequences, about 25% of them singletons. What was sequenced was blood. The source of these receptors is a man aged 40-49 years with Graves' hyperthyroidism that later progressed to Graves' ophthalmopathy.

This clonotype was recorded at least ten times. This chain connects TRBV30 to TRBJ1-2; maybe TRBD1 (6 bases). Germline CDR1 GTSNPN, CDR2 SVGIG (reference sequence). The CDR3 has 15 amino acids. The V gene lost 0 bases and the J gene lost 4 bases, with 15 bases spanning the gap. Written as DNA, the CDR3 is TGTGCCTGGAGTGTACGAGGGGGAGTAGTCTATGGCTACACCTTC. It specifies CAWSVRGGVVYGYTF. The entire variable domain, with the rest obtained from reference TRBV30 and TRBJ1-2, is as follows: SQTIHQWPATLVQPVGSPLSLECTVEGTSNPNLYWYRQAAGRGLQLLFYSVGIGQISSEVPQNLSASRPQDRQFILSSKKLLLSDSGFYLCAWSVRGGVVYGYTFGSGTRLTVV.

This clonotype was counted many times. V and J are TRBV6-4 and TRBJ1-1; no clear D. The CDR3 length is 19 residues. CDR1 is MRHNA, CDR2 SNTAGT, per germline. Trimming shortened V by 7 bases and J by 5 bases, and 32 bases separated the two germline ends. This CDR3 reads CASNSLGTTLPHLLTEAFF. CDR3 in DNA: TGTGCCAGCAACTCCCTAGGCACAACGTTGCCACACCTATTAACTGAAGCTTTCTTT.

This clonotype was seen only once. This chain connects TRBV20-1 to TRBJ1-1; the match to TRBD1 covers 7 bases. Germline V lookup: CDR1 DFQATT, CDR2 SNEGSKA (reference sequence). This CDR3 spans 16 amino acids. Germline trimming cut 6 bases from V and 0 bases from J; bases unmatched to any gene: 13. The CDR3 loop is CSASIPGQPMNTEAFF. The CDR3 bases are TGCAGTGCCAGCATCCCGGGACAGCCCATGAACACTGAAGCTTTCTTT.

The chain employs TRBV7-9 and TRBJ1-2; 7 nucleotides agree with TRBD1. The V and J ends lost 5 bases and 2 bases, in that order; junction bases with no gene match: 8. In germline, CDR1 is SEHNR, CDR2 FQNEAQ (reference sequence). The CDR3 has 15 residues. The CDR3 DNA follows: TGTGCCAGCAGCGCTACGACAGGGATGAACTATGGCTACACCTTC. Translating gives CASSATTGMNYGYTF.

This clonotype was seen repeatedly, ten times or more. The rearrangement links TRBV11-3 to TRBJ2-2; TRBD2 aligns across 10 bases. V shed 7 bases, J shed 7 bases, and the junction held 9 bases outside the gene matches. The CDR3 runs 15 residues. Germline CDR1 SGHNT, CDR2 YENEEA. For the CDR3, the DNA is TGTGCCAGCACTCTGCTAGCGGGAGCCCACGGGGAGCTGTTTTTT. Amino acids: CASTLLAGAHGELFF.

This clonotype was recorded at least ten times. The V call is TRBV5-1, the J call TRBJ2-7; D is possibly TRBD1 (6 bases). V was pared by 1 base and J by 2 bases, with 10 bases between. Per the germline V gene, CDR1 is SGHRS and CDR2 is YFSETQ. This CDR3 comprises 14 residues. The CDR3 reads CASSLTGFAYEQYF. The CDR3 coding sequence is TGCGCCAGCAGCTTGACAGGGTTCGCCTACGAGCAGTACTTC. The complete variable domain, with remaining parts taken from reference TRBV5-1 and TRBJ2-7, reads KAGVTQTPRYLIKTRGQQVTLSCSPISGHRSVSWYQQTPGQGLQFLFEYFSETQRNKGNFPGRFSGRQFSNSRSEMNVSTLELGDSALYLCASSLTGFAYEQYFGPGTRLTVT.

This clonotype was counted many times. The rearrangement joins TRBV12-3 or TRBV12-4 to TRBJ1-5, with unresolved D. CDR3 length: 14 residues. Trimming pared 2 bases from V and 0 bases from J, leaving 5 bases between. The CDR3: CASSLSYSNQPQHF. The CDR3, as DNA: TGTGCCAGCAGTTTAAGTTATAGCAATCAGCCCCAGCATTTT.

In this sample, this clonotype turned up many times. The V and J genes are TRBV6-1 and TRBJ1-5; 9 nucleotides agree with TRBD1. CDR3 length: 15 residues. The trim removed 8 bases at V and 4 bases at J, leaving 9 bases unmatched. Germline CDR1 and CDR2: MNHNS and SASEGT. The CDR3 protein is CASVRDRVDNQPQHF. The CDR3, as DNA: TGTGCCAGCGTCCGGGACAGGGTTGATAATCAGCCCCAGCATTTT.

This clonotype showed up many times. This rearrangement joins TRBV18 to TRBJ2-5; D call uncertain. The CDR3 totals 14 residues. The V and J ends lost 3 bases and 7 bases respectively, with 15 bases between them. Looked up from germline, CDR1 is KGHSH and CDR2 is LQKENI. The DNA of the CDR3 is TGTGCCAGCTCACCGGTAAGGGTGAATGGGACCCAGTACTTC. As protein: CASSPVRVNGTQYF. Based on the CDR3 plus reference TRBV18 and TRBJ2-5, the full variable domain is NAGVMQNPRHLVRRRGQEARLRCSPMKGHSHVYWYRQLPEEGLKFMVYLQKENIIDESGMPKERFSAEFPKEGPSILRIQQVVRGDSAAYFCASSPVRVNGTQYFGPGTRLLVL.

This clonotype was seen ten or more times. The chain is built from TRBV29-1 and TRBJ2-7; TRBD1 matches 9 bases. CDR1 and CDR2 from the germline V gene are SQVTM and ANQGSEA. Trimming removed 7 bases from V and 2 bases from J; junction bases left unmatched: 6. The CDR3 is 13 residues long. The CDR3 bases are TGCAGCGGGGGGGACAGGGCACCCTACGAGCAGTACTTC. Protein: CSGGDRAPYEQYF.

This clonotype has at least ten counts. V is TRBV5-1 and J is TRBJ2-7; no reliable D call. V shed 1 base and J shed 1 base, with 6 bases lying between them. Germline V CDR1 and CDR2: SGHRS, YFSETQ. The CDR3 sequence is 13 residues long. DNA for the CDR3: TGCGCCAGCAGCTTGTACGTTTCCTACGAGCAGTACTTC. It specifies CASSLYVSYEQYF.

The sample holds many counts of this clonotype. The chain uses TRBV12-3 or TRBV12-4 and TRBJ1-6; weak D call: TRBD1 (5 bases). V was shortened by 7 bases and J by 1 base, with 14 bases between the two germline ends. The CDR3 extends over 16 amino acids. The chain's CDR3 is CASTRGGWSYNSPLHF. As DNA, the CDR3 is TGTGCCAGCACCCGGGGGGGGTGGTCCTATAATTCACCCCTCCACTTT.

The sample holds many counts of this clonotype. V gene TRBV14 combines with J gene TRBJ1-2; possibly TRBD1 for D (5 bases). Germline V gene data show CDR1 as SGHDN and CDR2 as FVKESK. Trimming removed 1 base at V and 2 bases at J, with 20 bases between. The CDR3 has 18 residues. This chain's CDR3 is CASSQVEQVYPLNYGYTF. Written as DNA, the CDR3 is TGTGCCAGCAGCCAAGTCGAACAGGTTTATCCCCTGAACTATGGCTACACCTTC.

The V gene is TRBV6-5, the J gene TRBJ2-6; no definite D call. V dropped 3 bases and J dropped 0 bases, with 9 bases sitting between them. The CDR3 is 16 amino acids. Germline CDR1 MNHEY, CDR2 SVGAGI. CDR3 region: CASSYRLYSGANVLTF. In nucleotides, the CDR3 is TGTGCCAGCAGTTATCGCCTGTACTCTGGGGCCAACGTCCTGACTTTC.

The chain couples TRBV6-1 to TRBJ2-5, with D perhaps matching TRBD1 (6 bases). The CDR3 contains 13 residues. V lost 7 bases to trimming and J lost 5 bases, with 14 bases between them. Germline CDR1 and CDR2: MNHNS and SASEGT. The chain's CDR3 is CASTPGQLETQYF. The CDR3 nucleotides are TGTGCCAGCACCCCCGGACAGTTGGAGACCCAGTACTTC.

The chain combines TRBV10-3 with TRBJ1-3; D may be TRBD1 (5 bases). The CDR3 is 15 residues long. V shed 7 bases and J shed 2 bases, with 15 bases lying between them. Germline CDR1 is ENHRY and CDR2 is SYGVKD. CDR3 DNA sequence: TGTGCCATCAAGGCCAGCGAGGGACCTGGAAACACCATATATTTT. Translated: CAIKASEGPGNTIYF.

At least ten counts were recorded for this clonotype. The V call is TRBV11-2, the J call TRBJ2-5; 8 bases fit TRBD1. This CDR3 has 15 amino acids. Germline CDR1 reads SGHAT; CDR2 reads FQNNGV. The V segment lost 7 bases and the J segment 3 bases; nucleotides outside the gene matches: 10. Here the CDR3 reads CASTLSGTGKETQYF. CDR3 sequence (DNA): TGTGCCAGCACCCTTTCCGGGACAGGCAAAGAGACCCAGTACTTC.

There are a few counts of this clonotype. This chain uses TRBV6-2 or TRBV6-3 with TRBJ1-5; D unclear. The CDR3 has 14 amino acids. Per the germline V gene, CDR1 is MNHEY and CDR2 is SVGEGT. V was pared by 6 bases and J by 5 bases, with 14 bases between. The CDR3 DNA reads TGTGCCAGCAGCCCCCTAGTCAGCGATCAGCCCCAGCATTTT. Its translation is CASSPLVSDQPQHF.

This clonotype was observed a handful of times. The rearrangement links TRBV25-1 to TRBJ2-5; TRBD1 agrees at 9 bases. V lost 3 bases and J lost 5; bases outside the gene matches: 4. The germline V gene encodes CDR1 MGHDK and CDR2 SYGVNS. This CDR3 region has 14 residues. The CDR3 loop reads CASSDDRGVETQYF. In nucleotides, the CDR3 is TGTGCCAGCAGTGACGACAGGGGGGTGGAGACCCAGTACTTC.

In its sample, this clonotype was seen many times. This chain joins TRBV3-1 and TRBJ2-2, with a tentative D call TRBD1 (5 bases). Germline V CDR1 and CDR2: LGHDT, YNNKEL (reference sequence). The germline V and J ends were trimmed by 4 bases and 6 bases, with 21 bases remaining between them. The CDR3 has 17 amino acids. CDR3 sequence (DNA): TGTGCCAGCAGCCGACGAGACAGCCTACCTATTGCCGGGGAGCTGTTTTTT. Translated, it gives CASSRRDSLPIAGELFF.

This clonotype was counted ten times or more. The rearrangement uses TRBV4-1 and TRBJ2-7; 10 nucleotides line up with TRBD1. CDR3 length: 16 residues. Unmatched junction bases numbered 10, after V lost 3 bases and J lost 5 bases. The germline V gene encodes CDR1 MGHRA and CDR2 YSYEKL. Here the CDR3 DNA reads TGCGCCAGCAGCCACGATCCGGGACAGGGGATCAACGAGCAGTACTTC. It encodes CASSHDPGQGINEQYF.

The sample holds many counts of this clonotype. This sequence joins TRBV20-1 and TRBJ2-7; D perhaps matches TRBD2 (7 bases). Germline V CDR1 and CDR2: DFQATT, SNEGSKA (reference sequence). The V end lost 4 bases, the J end lost 7 bases, and 26 bases lay between the germline ends. This CDR3 region has 16 residues. CDR3 sequence (DNA): TGCAGTGCTACGCTGGTGGGAGGGGGTTTGGGAGGGGAGCAGTACTTC. Residues: CSATLVGGGLGGEQYF.

The chain recombines TRBV12-3 or TRBV12-4 with TRBJ1-2; D is undetermined. This CDR3 has 12 residues. V lost 6 bases and J lost 8, with 13 bases in between. The CDR3 DNA reads as TGTGCCAGCAGCCGGACGAGCCGCGGCTACACCTTC. Translated: CASSRTSRGYTF.

V is TRBV6-2 or TRBV6-3 and J is TRBJ2-7, with D possibly being TRBD1 or TRBD2 (5 bases each). Trimming stripped 5 bases from V and 7 bases from J, with 18 bases between. CDR3 size: 14 residues. CDR1 is MNHEY, CDR2 SVGEGT, per germline. CDR3 in amino acids: CASSRGAEGPEQYF. CDR3 bases: TGTGCCAGCAGTCGAGGGGCTGAGGGACCTGAGCAGTACTTC.

This clonotype came up a few times. The chain employs TRBV18 and TRBJ2-2; D might be TRBD1 or TRBD2, each matching 5 bases. The CDR3 covers 15 residues. In germline, CDR1 is KGHSH, CDR2 LQKENI. Trimming took off 3 bases at V and 4 bases at J, with 12 bases between the two ends. CDR3 coding DNA: TGTGCCAGCTCACCGGCCGGGACCCCCACCGGGGAGCTGTTTTTT. Its protein product is CASSPAGTPTGELFF.

This clonotype was picked up a small number of times. The junction shows a germline mismatch at one end, possibly a read error. The V gene is TRBV6-5, the J gene TRBJ1-5; D unresolved. This CDR3 is 17 amino acids long. In germline, CDR1 is MNHEY, CDR2 SVGAGI. The CDR3 region has the DNA TGTGCCAGCAGATACTCGCTGAGCCTCTATAGCAATCAGCCCCAGCATTTT. Translated: CASRYSLSLYSNQPQHF.

This clonotype has ten or more counts. The chain links TRBV2 to TRBJ2-7; D is ambiguous. The germline CDR1 and CDR2 sequences are SNHLY and FYNNEI. The V end was cut by 2 bases, the J end by 7 bases, with 9 bases between. The CDR3 sequence is 12 residues long. DNA of the CDR3: TGTGCCAGCAGTGAAATTACGGAGGAGCAGTACTTC. Translation: CASSEITEEQYF.

This clonotype was observed at least ten times. The chain links TRBV4-2 to TRBJ1-6; TRBD1 might be the D (5 bases). Germline loops: CDR1 LGHNA, CDR2 YNFKEQ. V was pared by 4 bases and J by 0 bases, with 13 bases between. The length of the CDR3 is 17 residues. In DNA, the CDR3 is TGTGCCAGCAGCCGGCAGGACACGAGCTCCTATAATTCACCCCTCCACTTT. Translation gives CASSRQDTSSYNSPLHF.

The chain uses TRBV6-2 or TRBV6-3 and TRBJ2-7, with a tentative D call TRBD1 (6 bases). This CDR3 region has 14 residues. V gave up 4 bases and J gave up 3 bases, with 13 bases separating them. CDR1 MNHEY and CDR2 SVGEGT come from the germline V gene. CDR3 loop: CASSSATGNYEQYF. CDR3 nucleotides: TGTGCCAGCAGTTCCGCCACAGGGAACTACGAGCAGTACTTC.

This chain joins TRBV27 and TRBJ1-5, with D possibly being TRBD1 (6 bases). Germline CDR1 reads MNHEY; CDR2 reads SMNVEV (reference sequence). Trimming pared 6 bases from V and 5 bases from J, leaving 17 bases between. The CDR3 sequence is 15 residues long. Here the CDR3 DNA reads TGTGCCAGCAGCAGGGGCCCCTTACTTCATCAGCCCCAGCATTTT. Amino acids: CASSRGPLLHQPQHF.

This clonotype was recorded at least ten times. The chain has TRBV6-2 or TRBV6-3 and TRBJ2-5, with a tentative D call TRBD2 (7 bases). The CDR3 runs 13 residues. Trimming removed 10 bases at V and 2 bases at J, with 14 bases between. Germline V gene sequence: CDR1 MNHEY, CDR2 SVGEGT. The CDR3 nucleotides read TGTGCCACCCGGAGGGGGGGACAAGAGACCCAGTACTTC. This gives the protein CATRRGGQETQYF.